A single sample is the source of the 31 T cell receptor beta chains below, sequenced in a study of neurological immune-mediated disorders. From the 5' RACE reads, TCRdb called clonotypes with MiXCR, one entry per CDR3 protein. The sample lists over 60,000 distinct CDR3 sequences, approximately 5% occurring once. The source material was PBMCs. The source of these receptors is a woman aged 25 to 45 with multiple sclerosis.

This clonotype appeared many times. The chain links TRBV10-2 to TRBJ2-2, with TRBD1 as a possible D gene (5 bases). CDR1 WSHSY and CDR2 SAAADI come from the germline V gene. The V end lost 5 bases, the J end lost 0 bases, and 10 bases lay between the germline ends. This CDR3 contains 15 residues. This CDR3 reads CASSRPGSNTGELFF. The CDR3 nucleotides are TGCGCCAGCAGTCGTCCAGGGTCGAACACCGGGGAGCTGTTTTTT.

This clonotype has a count of ten or more. The chain carries TRBV4-1 and TRBJ1-1; 9 bases are a match to TRBD1. V trimming: 6 bases; J trimming: 5 bases; junction bases outside the gene matches: 7. Germline loops: CDR1 MGHRA, CDR2 YSYEKL. This CDR3 has 14 amino acids. CDR3 DNA sequence: TGCGCCAGCAGAACCAACGACAGGGGGACTGAAGCTTTCTTT. This gives the protein CASRTNDRGTEAFF.

The rearrangement uses TRBV19 and TRBJ1-5, with 10 bases identical to TRBD1. Germline V CDR1 and CDR2: LNHDA, SQIVND (reference sequence). The CDR3 sequence is 15 residues long. J gave up 3 bases and V 10 bases, and 9 bases lay outside the gene matches. The DNA of the CDR3 is TGTGCCACCGCCGGACAGGGGGATTTCAATCAGCCCCAGCATTTT. Amino acid sequence: CATAGQGDFNQPQHF. Combining the CDR3 with reference TRBV19 and TRBJ1-5 gives the whole variable domain DGGITQSPKYLFRKEGQNVTLSCEQNLNHDAMYWYRQDPGQGLRLIYYSQIVNDFQKGDIAEGYSVSREKKESFPLTVTSAQKNPTAFYLCATAGQGDFNQPQHFGDGTRLSIL.

Of note for this clonotype: No conserved phenylalanine or tryptophan is present at the end of the CDR3, so a read error is the likely explanation. CDR3 DNA: TGCGCCAGCAGCGCCGCCACCGAAACAGGGTTGGCTTTCAAT. Translation gives CASSAATETGLAFN. The chain links TRBV5-1 to TRBJ1-1; TRBD1 might be the D (6 bases). Trimming took 4 bases from V and 11 from J, leaving 21 bases between them. This CDR3 is built from 14 residues. Germline-derived CDR1 and CDR2 are SGHRS and YFSETQ.

This clonotype occurred many times. The V gene is TRBV20-1, the J gene TRBJ2-2; possibly TRBD1 for D (5 bases). With 0 bases removed from V and 6 bases from J, the gap between germline ends came to 14 bases. The CDR3 extends over 15 amino acids. Germline lookup yields CDR1 DFQATT and CDR2 SNEGSKA (reference sequence). DNA for the CDR3: TGCAGTGCTAGAGATCTGGGGCTGCCTGCCGGGGAGCTGTTTTTT. This translates into CSARDLGLPAGELFF.

At least ten counts were recorded for this clonotype. The rearrangement uses TRBV5-1 and TRBJ2-4; 8 bases match TRBD1. The V segment lost 0 bases and the J segment 9 bases; nucleotides outside the gene matches: 17. The CDR3 runs 18 residues. Germline lookup yields CDR1 SGHRS and CDR2 YFSETQ. Here the CDR3 reads CASSLVDRASPLLPIQYF. For the CDR3, the DNA is TGCGCCAGCAGCTTGGTGGACAGGGCCTCTCCGCTCTTACCCATTCAGTACTTC.

In this sample, this clonotype turned up many times. The rearrangement links TRBV20-1 to TRBJ1-2, with D unclear. The CDR3 runs 14 residues. The V gene's germline CDR1 is DFQATT and CDR2 SNEGSKA (reference sequence). V was clipped by 1 base and J by 0 bases, with 9 bases between them. CDR3: CSARAAATNYGYTF. CDR3 DNA: TGCAGTGCTAGAGCGGCAGCGACTAACTATGGCTACACCTTC.

In this sample, this clonotype turned up many times. The genes are TRBV4-2 and TRBJ1-2; 7 bases are a match to TRBD1. Germline-derived CDR1 and CDR2 are LGHNA and YNFKEQ. J was trimmed by 3 bases and V by 3 bases; bases with no gene match: 7. The CDR3 sequence is 15 residues long. CDR3 sequence reads: CASSQMTGPYYGYTF. The CDR3 DNA is TGTGCCAGCAGCCAGATGACAGGGCCCTACTATGGCTACACCTTC.

This clonotype has just a few counts. The chain recombines TRBV20-1 with TRBJ2-7; 9 nucleotides agree with TRBD2. V was pared by 0 bases and J by 2 bases, with 5 bases of the junction left unmatched. CDR1 DFQATT and CDR2 SNEGSKA come from the germline V gene (reference sequence). The CDR3 sequence is 15 residues long. Written as DNA, the CDR3 is TGCAGTGCTAGAGATCTCTCTAGCGGGACCTACGAGCAGTACTTC. It specifies CSARDLSSGTYEQYF.

This clonotype was picked up many times. The CDR3 nucleotides read TGTGCCAGCAGCCGGGACAGAAATTCACCCCTCCACTTT. Translation: CASSRDRNSPLHF. This chain joins TRBV6-5 and TRBJ1-6; 7 bases fit TRBD1. J gave up 7 bases and V 6 bases, and 3 bases lay outside the gene matches. This CDR3 is built from 13 residues. CDR1 is MNHEY, CDR2 SVGAGI, per germline.

This clonotype has more than one count but fewer than ten. The chain is built from TRBV5-1 and TRBJ2-6; unclear D gene. With 2 bases removed from V and 13 bases from J, the gap between germline ends came to 19 bases. The CDR3 length is 15 residues. Germline lookup yields CDR1 SGHRS and CDR2 YFSETQ. The CDR3, as DNA: TGCGCCAGCAGCTTACCGGAACAACAGAATGCGGTCCTGACTTTC. Translated: CASSLPEQQNAVLTF.

This clonotype has ten or more counts. The chain links TRBV7-2 to TRBJ1-1; tentative D call: TRBD1 (5 bases). The CDR3 spans 12 residues. CDR1 is SGHTA, CDR2 FQGNSA, per germline. Trimming removed 8 bases from V and 10 bases from J, with 17 bases in between. The CDR3 is CASAGEGRRAFF. CDR3 sequence (DNA): TGTGCCAGCGCGGGGGAAGGGCGGAGAGCTTTCTTT.

This clonotype occurred a few times. The chain links TRBV5-1 to TRBJ1-2; D is unclear. The germline gives CDR1 SGHRS, CDR2 YFSETQ. The CDR3 spans 13 residues. V was shortened by 4 bases and J by 0 bases, with 7 bases between the two germline ends. CDR3 amino acids: CASSPDPNYGYTF. The DNA for the CDR3 is TGCGCCAGCAGCCCTGACCCTAACTATGGCTACACCTTC.

Note on this clonotype: One junction end does not reproduce the germline sequence, and a read error may be involved. This chain connects TRBV11-2 to TRBJ2-2; D is unresolved. This CDR3 has 14 residues. CDR1 and CDR2 from the germline V gene are SGHAT and FQNNGV. CDR3 amino acids: CASSVEAQTGELFF. The CDR3 DNA reads as TGTGCCAGCAGCGTAGAAGCACAGACCGGGGAGCTGTTTTTT.

This clonotype has at least ten counts. The chain links TRBV6-1 to TRBJ2-1, with no clear D. Germline V CDR1 and CDR2: MNHNS, SASEGT. The length of the CDR3 is 12 residues. V lost 1 base to trimming and J lost 6 bases, with 4 bases between them. CDR3 DNA: TGTGCCAGCAGTGAAGACTCCAATGAGCAGTTCTTC. Protein product: CASSEDSNEQFF.

This clonotype was counted many times. The genes are TRBV7-2 and TRBJ1-2; 12 bases fit TRBD1. Germline values: CDR1 SGHTA, CDR2 FQGNSA. The CDR3 is made up of 15 amino acids. V gave up 4 bases and J gave up 6 bases; unmatched junction bases: 6. The CDR3 here is CASSSGQGALDGYTF. The CDR3 DNA reads as TGTGCCAGCAGCTCGGGACAGGGGGCGTTGGATGGCTACACCTTC.

This clonotype has a count of ten or more. The V and J genes are TRBV2 and TRBJ2-2; 9 nucleotides match TRBD1. Germline-derived CDR1 and CDR2 are SNHLY and FYNNEI. CDR3 size: 14 residues. After removal of 9 bases from V and 6 bases from J, the junction contained 8 bases not matched to a gene. In DNA, the CDR3 is TGTGCCAGTTCCAAGGACAGGGGATCCGGGGAGCTGTTTTTT. It codes for CASSKDRGSGELFF.

This clonotype was seen ten or more times. V and J are TRBV5-1 and TRBJ1-2, with 9 bases lining up with TRBD1. Germline assignment: CDR1 SGHRS and CDR2 YFSETQ. V gave up 3 bases and J gave up 2 bases; unmatched junction bases: 11. The CDR3 is made up of 17 amino acids. CDR3 amino acids: CASSSSRDRDKNYGYTF. In DNA form, the CDR3 reads TGCGCCAGCAGCTCGTCCCGGGACAGGGATAAGAACTATGGCTACACCTTC.

V gene TRBV20-1 combines with J gene TRBJ2-5, with 11 nucleotides matching TRBD2. Germline lookup yields CDR1 DFQATT and CDR2 SNEGSKA (reference sequence). The V segment lost 6 bases and the J segment 5 bases; nucleotides outside the gene matches: 11. The CDR3 is 15 amino acids. The CDR3 DNA is TGCAGTGCCTCGACTAGCGGGATGGGGGTGGAGACCCAGTACTTC. It yields the protein CSASTSGMGVETQYF.

In this sample, this clonotype turned up a few times. The chain is built from TRBV18 and TRBJ2-2, with 9 positions matching TRBD2. J was trimmed by 4 bases and V by 4 bases; bases with no gene match: 7. The germline CDR1 and CDR2 sequences are KGHSH and LQKENI. The CDR3 covers 16 residues. The CDR3 region has the DNA TGTGCCAGCTCACGTCTAGCGGGACGGGGCACCGGGGAGCTGTTTTTT. It encodes CASSRLAGRGTGELFF.

This clonotype was recorded at least ten times. The V and J genes are TRBV3-1 and TRBJ2-5; 7 bases agree with TRBD2. The CDR3 extends over 13 amino acids. The junction had 2 bases not matched to a gene; V was cut back by 2 bases and J by 5 bases. Germline assignment: CDR1 LGHDT and CDR2 YNNKEL (reference sequence). In nucleotides, the CDR3 is TGTGCCAGCAGCCAACAGGGAGGGGAGACCCAGTACTTC. Amino acids: CASSQQGGETQYF.

This clonotype has a count of ten or more. The V call is TRBV20-1, the J call TRBJ2-7; perhaps TRBD1 as D (6 bases). The CDR3 loop spans 15 amino acids. Germline assignment: CDR1 DFQATT and CDR2 SNEGSKA (reference sequence). V dropped 0 bases and J dropped 3 bases, with 15 bases sitting between them. CDR3 bases: TGCAGTGCTAGAGATAAAGACAGGTTGGGCTACGAGCAGTACTTC. As protein: CSARDKDRLGYEQYF.

This clonotype was seen ten or more times. The chain couples TRBV20-1 to TRBJ2-1, with 11 positions matching TRBD1. CDR3 length equals 15 residues. Losses at the gene ends were 5 bases for V and 7 bases for J; bases not matched to a gene: 10. The germline V gene encodes CDR1 DFQATT and CDR2 SNEGSKA (reference sequence). The CDR3 DNA reads as TGCAGTGCTCAGAGTCGGACAGGGGGCTGGAATGAGCAGTTCTTC. This gives the protein CSAQSRTGGWNEQFF.

This clonotype was detected ten times or more. The chain couples TRBV27 to TRBJ2-1; D is uncertain. There are 12 residues in the CDR3. Per the germline V gene, CDR1 is MNHEY and CDR2 is SMNVEV (reference sequence). Deletions cut 8 bases from V and 0 bases from J, with 5 bases between. CDR3 protein: CASGYSYNEQFF. CDR3 sequence (DNA): TGTGCCAGCGGTTACTCCTACAATGAGCAGTTCTTC.

This clonotype was counted ten times or more. The V and J genes are TRBV28 and TRBJ2-1, with 7 bases aligning to TRBD2. Germline-derived CDR1 and CDR2 are MDHEN and SYDVKM. Germline trimming cut 5 bases from V and 0 bases from J; bases unmatched to any gene: 10. The CDR3 length is 17 residues. CDR3 in DNA: TGTGCCAGCAGTACACCTAGCGGCAAGAGCTCCTACAATGAGCAGTTCTTC. This translates into CASSTPSGKSSYNEQFF.

This clonotype was seen many times. The V call is TRBV15, the J call TRBJ2-5, with D perhaps TRBD1 (6 bases). With 4 bases removed from V and 1 base from J, the gap between germline ends came to 7 bases. The CDR3 is made up of 13 amino acids. Germline V gene sequence: CDR1 LNHNV, CDR2 YYDKDF (reference sequence). In DNA, the CDR3 is TGTGCCACCAGCACAGGGGTCCAAGAGACCCAGTACTTC. It codes for CATSTGVQETQYF.

In its sample, this clonotype was seen many times. This chain uses TRBV4-1 with TRBJ1-5, with D perhaps matching TRBD1 (5 bases). The CDR3 extends over 15 amino acids. The germline gives CDR1 MGHRA, CDR2 YSYEKL. The ends were cut back, 4 bases at V and 0 bases at J, with 10 bases in the middle. The CDR3 loop reads CASSPGAASNQPQHF. The CDR3, as DNA: TGCGCCAGCAGCCCCGGGGCAGCTAGCAATCAGCCCCAGCATTTT.

This rearrangement joins TRBV20-1 to TRBJ2-7; a possible D gene is TRBD1 (5 bases). The CDR3 covers 14 residues. Germline CDR1 DFQATT, CDR2 SNEGSKA (reference sequence). The V gene lost 0 bases and the J gene lost 7 bases, with 16 bases spanning the gap. The CDR3 sequence: CSARDQTVLGEQYF. The CDR3 DNA follows: TGCAGTGCTAGAGATCAGACAGTCTTAGGAGAGCAGTACTTC.

This clonotype showed up many times. This chain links TRBV11-2 with TRBJ1-1; D is unclear. The CDR3 consists of 13 residues. Trimming took 2 bases from V and 4 from J, leaving 8 bases between them. In germline, CDR1 is SGHAT, CDR2 FQNNGV. The CDR3 is CASSLREATEAFF. CDR3 sequence (DNA): TGTGCCAGCAGCTTACGGGAAGCCACTGAAGCTTTCTTT. The full variable domain, in which reference TRBV11-2 and TRBJ1-1 provide the parts outside the CDR3, is EAGVAQSPRYKIIEKRQSVAFWCNPISGHATLYWYQQILGQGPKLLIQFQNNGVVDDSQLPKDRFSAERLKGVDSTLKIQPAKLEDSAVYLCASSLREATEAFFGQGTRLTVV.

This clonotype was found many times. V and J are TRBV7-2 and TRBJ2-5, with 7 bases matching TRBD2. The CDR3 totals 13 residues. The V segment lost 8 bases and the J segment 2 bases; nucleotides outside the gene matches: 5. Germline loops: CDR1 SGHTA, CDR2 FQGNSA. The CDR3 sequence is CASGRGNQETQYF. The CDR3 coding sequence is TGTGCCAGCGGGAGGGGTAATCAAGAGACCCAGTACTTC.

This clonotype was recorded many times. This sequence joins TRBV24-1 and TRBJ1-2, with D possibly matching TRBD1 (5 bases). CDR3 size: 13 residues. V shed 3 bases and J shed 4 bases, with 8 bases lying between them. Per germline, CDR1 KGHDR and CDR2 SFDVKD. In DNA, the CDR3 is TGTGCCACCAGTGATACGACAGCCTATGGCTACACCTTC. It is translated as CATSDTTAYGYTF.